This T cell receptor (beta chain) was profiled in a study of cytomegalovirus exposure and HLA in healthy donors. The wider study: An earlier analysis found some 120 million unique TCR beta sequences from approximately 190 million T cells. In terms of ancestry, the Caucasian-associated cluster contained around four fifths of the 398 genotyped donors.

The V gene end was trimmed by 5 bases and the J gene end by 0 bases; junction bases not matched to a gene: 4. The germline V gene encodes CDR1 LGHNA and CDR2 YSLEER. This CDR3 is built from 14 residues. The PCR made use of 60 Vbeta and 13 Jbeta primers. Only in-frame clones appear in the TCRdb table, and some are missing; sequencing was by immunoSEQ multiplex PCR. The data show tens of thousands of clones, approximately 80% seen once. Donors showed nominal health when sampled, although they likely had unrecorded immune exposures. The clonotype was recovered from a woman aged 25 to 39 in good health and CMV-seronegative. This chain connects TRBV4-3 to TRBJ2-7; 7 bases agree with TRBD2. The sequencing sample was made of PBMCs. CDR3 amino acids: CASSAGTTSYEQYF. CDR3 nucleotides: TGCGCCAGCAGCGCCGGGACTACCTCCTACGAGCAGTACTTC.